The 15 T cell receptor beta chains listed next were all sequenced from one sample in a study of blood T cell repertoires in COVID-19. Using immunoSEQ multiplex PCR, the repertoire was profiled, and TCRdb retains in-frame clones only, with some absent. This table holds fewer than 70,000 clones, around 93% found once. What was sequenced was peripheral blood. These receptors were obtained from a man between 50 and 59 years old with active COVID-19.

The chain uses TRBV16 and TRBJ1-2; D is ambiguous. Trimming removed 3 bases from V and 2 bases from J, with 7 bases in between. The CDR3 spans 13 residues. The germline gives CDR1 KGHSY, CDR2 FQNENV. CDR3 sequence: CASSHARNYGYTF. CDR3 nucleotides: TGTGCCAGCAGCCATGCCAGGAACTATGGCTACACCTTC.

The chain joins TRBV18 to TRBJ1-1; D call uncertain. CDR1 KGHSH and CDR2 LQKENI come from the germline V gene. Deletions cut 9 bases from V and 4 bases from J, with 15 bases between. The CDR3 runs to 13 residues. The CDR3 region is CASTEGFGTEAFF. The CDR3, as DNA: TGTGCCAGTACAGAGGGCTTCGGCACTGAAGCTTTCTTT.

The CDR3 loop reads CASSVAPEGQEVDTQYF. As DNA, the CDR3 is TGTGCCAGCAGCGTAGCTCCTGAAGGACAAGAGGTGGATACGCAGTATTTT. The J gene is TRBJ2-3, the V gene TRBV9, with D possibly being TRBD1 (5 bases). Germline V gives CDR1 SGDLS, CDR2 YYNGEE. CDR3 length: 17 residues. The V end lost 0 bases, the J end lost 6 bases, and 20 bases lay between the germline ends.

The chain is built from TRBV7-3 and TRBJ2-3, with 10 bases matching TRBD2. The V and J ends lost 4 bases and 2 bases, in that order; junction bases with no gene match: 6. Germline V gene lookup returns CDR1 SGHTA and CDR2 FQGTGA. This CDR3 region has 16 residues. CDR3 DNA: TGTGCCAGCAGCTGGCTAGCGGGGGAGTCCACAGATACGCAGTATTTT. Its protein is CASSWLAGESTDTQYF.

The chain is built from TRBV4-2 and TRBJ1-2; TRBD1 agrees at 7 bases. The J segment lost 8 bases and the V segment lost 1 base, leaving 7 bases of the junction unmatched. Germline values: CDR1 LGHNA, CDR2 YNFKEQ. The CDR3 runs 14 residues. The CDR3 DNA is TGTGCCAGCAGCCAAGGGACAGGAGTGGGGGGCTACACCTTC. Amino acid sequence: CASSQGTGVGGYTF.

The rearrangement joins TRBV7-2 to TRBJ1-1, with D possibly being TRBD1 (5 bases). CDR3 length: 14 amino acids. With 0 bases removed from V and 5 bases from J, the gap between germline ends came to 10 bases. CDR1 is SGHTA and CDR2 is FQGNSA in the germline V gene. CDR3 loop: CASSLAGAGTEAFF. The CDR3 nucleotides read TGTGCCAGCAGCTTAGCCGGAGCAGGGACTGAAGCTTTCTTT.

The gene calls are TRBV11-3 and TRBJ1-4; the match to TRBD1 covers 7 bases. V was pared by 5 bases and J by 0 bases, with 6 bases of the junction left unmatched. The CDR3 has 16 amino acids. In germline, CDR1 is SGHNT, CDR2 YENEEA. The CDR3: CASSRRGPATNEKLFF. For the CDR3, the DNA is TGTGCCAGCAGCCGGAGGGGGCCAGCAACTAATGAAAAACTGTTTTTT. The full variable domain, its missing parts supplied by reference TRBV11-3 and TRBJ1-4, is EAGVVQSPRYKIIEKKQPVAFWCNPISGHNTLYWYLQNLGQGPELLIRYENEEAVDDSQLPKDRFSAERLKGVDSTLKIQPAELGDSAVYLCASSRRGPATNEKLFFGSGTQLSVL.

The chain uses TRBV18 and TRBJ2-6; 8 nucleotides align to TRBD1. Germline trimming cut 2 bases from V and 1 base from J; bases unmatched to any gene: 1. The CDR3 runs to 16 residues. Looked up from germline, CDR1 is KGHSH and CDR2 is LQKENI. CDR3 loop: CASSPGTGSGANVLTF. The CDR3 DNA reads TGTGCCAGCTCACCAGGGACAGGTTCTGGGGCCAACGTCCTGACTTTC.

This clone was seen a handful of times. The rearrangement joins TRBV30 to TRBJ2-2, with 7 bases that match TRBD2. The germline CDR1 and CDR2 sequences are GTSNPN and SVGIG (reference sequence). The CDR3 totals 14 residues. Trimming cost V 3 bases and J 1 base; bases outside gene matches: 2. The DNA for the CDR3 is TGTGCCTGGAGGGGGGGGTGGAACACCGGGGAGCTGTTTTTT. This translates into CAWRGGWNTGELFF.

Here the CDR3 DNA reads TGTGCCAGCAGCGTAGAAGGGGGCGGTGAAGCTTTCTTT. As protein: CASSVEGGGEAFF. The chain joins TRBV9 to TRBJ1-1, with TRBD1 identical over 7 bases. Germline CDR1 is SGDLS and CDR2 is YYNGEE. The CDR3 is made up of 13 amino acids. V was pared by 0 bases and J by 7 bases, with 3 bases of the junction left unmatched.

This clone was seen just once. The rearrangement joins TRBV21-1 to TRBJ2-3; TRBD1 is the table's D call, not checked against the DNA. TRBV21-1 counts as a pseudogene. This CDR3 is 16 amino acids long. CDR3 coding DNA: TGTGCCAGCAGCAAAGCCGGACAGCCTAGCACAGATACGCAGTATTTT. This sequence encodes CASSKAGQPSTDTQYF.

The chain uses TRBV7-2 and TRBJ2-7; 11 nucleotides match TRBD2. V was pared by 5 bases and J by 2 bases, with 5 bases of the junction left unmatched. The length of the CDR3 is 15 residues. Germline assignment: CDR1 SGHTA and CDR2 FQGNSA. The DNA of the CDR3 is TGTGCCAGCAGCCCGACTAGCGGGGCCGCCTACGAGCAGTACTTC. Amino acid sequence: CASSPTSGAAYEQYF.

The V gene is TRBV7-8, the J gene TRBJ2-7; a weak D match, TRBD2 (6 bases). Per germline, CDR1 SGHVS and CDR2 FQNEAQ. The ends were cut back, 1 base at V and 4 bases at J, with 11 bases in the middle. CDR3 size: 14 residues. The CDR3 region has the DNA TGTGCCAGCAGCTTAGAAGGGGCGGGGTACGAGCAGTACTTC. Its translation: CASSLEGAGYEQYF.

The J gene is TRBJ2-2, the V gene TRBV19, with 7 bases matching TRBD2. The germline CDR1 and CDR2 sequences are LNHDA and SQIVND (reference sequence). The CDR3 is 19 amino acids. The V and J ends lost 2 bases and 4 bases, in that order; junction bases with no gene match: 16. The CDR3 here is CASSITFLAELRSTGELFF. The CDR3 region has the DNA TGTGCCAGTAGTATAACGTTCCTAGCGGAACTACGGAGCACCGGGGAGCTGTTTTTT.

The chain combines TRBV29-1 with TRBJ2-1; D remains unclear. Germline CDR1 SQVTM, CDR2 ANQGSEA. V was trimmed by 6 bases and J by 7 bases, leaving 10 bases between them. The CDR3 contains 11 residues. Written as DNA, the CDR3 is TGCAGCGTCGGTCAAATTAATGAGCAGTTCTTC. Translation gives CSVGQINEQFF.